The 28 T cell receptor beta chains presented below share a single source sample, sequenced in a study of T-cell reconstitution after alpha-beta-depleted transplantation in children. Preparation of the TCRbeta library was carried out with unique molecular identifiers. TCRdb processed the PCR reads anew with MiXCR; each CDR3 protein has one entry. The sample records about 360,000 distinct CDR3 sequences, 10% to 15% being singletons. The sequences come from PBMCs, collected from the stem cell graft. The source is a human donor who donated a stem cell graft to a child with Fanconi anemia.

The table lists this clonotype with many counts. V usage is TRBV29-1 and J usage is TRBJ1-1; D is ambiguous. CDR3 length equals 11 residues. The germline CDR1 and CDR2 sequences are SQVTM and ANQGSEA. Between the trimmed V and J ends, which lost 7 bases and 7 bases, there was a span of 13 bases. The CDR3 loop is CSALDGFEAFF. In DNA, the CDR3 is TGCAGCGCCTTGGACGGGTTTGAAGCTTTCTTT.

A few counts support this clonotype. The chain joins TRBV2 to TRBJ1-1; 8 bases fit TRBD1. CDR3 length: 11 residues. Germline CDR1 is SNHLY and CDR2 is FYNNEI. V was pared by 7 bases and J by 9 bases, with 4 bases of the junction left unmatched. The CDR3 loop is CASKWTGQAFF. CDR3 in DNA: TGTGCCAGCAAATGGACAGGGCAAGCTTTCTTT.

This clonotype was picked up many times. The genes are TRBV5-1 and TRBJ1-1, with 9 bases lining up with TRBD1. V was clipped by 4 bases and J by 5 bases; unmatched bases: 9. The CDR3 has 15 amino acids. CDR1 is SGHRS, CDR2 YFSETQ, per germline. The CDR3 spells CASSLTGGRGTEAFF. The CDR3 nucleotides are TGCGCCAGCAGCCTGACAGGGGGGCGAGGGACTGAAGCTTTCTTT.

The chain has TRBV5-1 and TRBJ1-4; D might be TRBD1 (5 bases). Trimming left V 3 bases short and J 7 bases short, with 13 bases between. This CDR3 has 14 amino acids. Germline V gene data show CDR1 as SGHRS and CDR2 as YFSETQ. The CDR3 DNA sequence: TGCGCCAGCAGCTCGGATCTTGGGGGTGAAAAACTGTTTTTT. This sequence encodes CASSSDLGGEKLFF.

This clonotype was detected many times. The chain couples TRBV6-5 to TRBJ2-2; D uncertain. V dropped 4 bases and J dropped 1 base, with 7 bases sitting between them. The germline V gene encodes CDR1 MNHEY and CDR2 SVGAGI. The CDR3 sequence is 14 residues long. The CDR3 DNA sequence: TGTGCCAGCAGTTCCTCCAGGAACACCGGGGAGCTGTTTTTT. This translates into CASSSSRNTGELFF.

This clonotype was counted ten times or more. The chain combines TRBV2 with TRBJ2-2, with TRBD1 matching over 7 bases. The germline gives CDR1 SNHLY, CDR2 FYNNEI. Trimming cost V 4 bases and J 6 bases; bases outside gene matches: 5. The CDR3 loop spans 14 amino acids. The CDR3 here is CASSGQGGSGELFF. CDR3 DNA sequence: TGTGCCAGCAGTGGACAGGGCGGGTCCGGGGAGCTGTTTTTT. The whole variable domain, filled in from reference TRBV2 and TRBJ2-2, reads EPEVTQTPSHQVTQMGQEVILRCVPISNHLYFYWYRQILGQKVEFLVSFYNNEISEKSEIFDDQFSVERPDGSNFTLKIRSTKLEDSAMYFCASSGQGGSGELFFGEGSRLTVL.

This clonotype was seen more than once but under ten times. The genes are TRBV2 and TRBJ2-1, with D perhaps TRBD1 (5 bases). This CDR3 is built from 13 residues. CDR1 SNHLY and CDR2 FYNNEI come from the germline V gene. V was trimmed by 0 bases and J by 12 bases, leaving 12 bases between them. The CDR3 loop reads CASSEASPTGQFF. The CDR3 nucleotides read TGTGCCAGCAGTGAAGCGTCACCCACAGGGCAGTTCTTC.

This clonotype was picked up a small number of times. This sequence joins TRBV10-3 and TRBJ1-2, with unresolved D. V lost 3 bases, J lost 8 bases, and 16 bases lay in between. CDR1 ENHRY and CDR2 SYGVKD come from the germline V gene. This CDR3 comprises 14 residues. CDR3 in DNA: TGTGCCATCAGTGATGGGTTTTCCGCCGGGGGCTACACCTTC. Encoded protein: CAISDGFSAGGYTF.

The chain uses TRBV6-5 and TRBJ2-7; D uncertain. Trimming shortened V by 0 bases and J by 2 bases, and 8 bases separated the two germline ends. Germline CDR1 reads MNHEY; CDR2 reads SVGAGI. The CDR3 consists of 14 residues. The DNA for the CDR3 is TGTGCCAGCAGTTACTCCCAAGCAGCCTACGAGCAGTACGTC. Residues: CASSYSQAAYEQYV.

The chain uses TRBV18 and TRBJ1-4, with D possibly TRBD1 on 6 matching bases. Germline CDR1 KGHSH, CDR2 LQKENI. This CDR3 spans 13 amino acids. Between the trimmed V and J ends, which lost 6 bases and 7 bases, there was a span of 12 bases. Here the CDR3 DNA reads TGTGCCAGCTCCCGGACAGTGGTTGAAAAACTGTTTTTT. This codes for CASSRTVVEKLFF.

This clonotype came up a few times. The chain combines TRBV7-2 with TRBJ1-5; 7 bases agree with TRBD1. The CDR3 spans 13 residues. V shed 5 bases and J 6 bases; nucleotides not matched to a gene: 4. Germline V gene data show CDR1 as SGHTA and CDR2 as FQGNSA. The CDR3 reads CASSQGQIQPQHF. As DNA, the CDR3 is TGTGCCAGCAGCCAGGGACAGATTCAGCCCCAGCATTTT. The variable domain in full, with the rest retrieved from reference TRBV7-2 and TRBJ1-5, is GAGVSQSPSNKVTEKGKDVELRCDPISGHTALYWYRQSLGQGLEFLIYFQGNSAPDKSGLPSDRFSAERTGGSVSTLTIQRTQQEDSAVYLCASSQGQIQPQHFGDGTRLSIL.

In this sample, this clonotype turned up many times. V usage is TRBV7-9 and J usage is TRBJ2-1, with D possibly TRBD1 on 6 matching bases. The germline V and J ends were trimmed by 1 base and 6 bases, with 7 bases remaining between them. The CDR3 loop spans 13 amino acids. CDR1 is SEHNR and CDR2 is FQNEAQ in the germline V gene (reference sequence). The CDR3 region is CASSLGGPNEQFF. The CDR3 DNA is TGTGCCAGCAGCTTAGGGGGGCCCAATGAGCAGTTCTTC.

This clonotype was seen a few times. The genes are TRBV6-5 and TRBJ2-1; D not resolved. The CDR3 is 11 amino acids. Per germline, CDR1 MNHEY and CDR2 SVGAGI. With 5 bases removed from V and 9 bases from J, the gap between germline ends came to 8 bases. This chain's CDR3 is CASSGDLEQFF. The CDR3 DNA reads TGTGCCAGCAGTGGAGACCTTGAGCAGTTCTTC.

This clonotype was seen a handful of times. The rearrangement uses TRBV4-2 and TRBJ1-1; the D gene is possibly TRBD1 (5 bases). The CDR3 has 11 residues. V lost 3 bases and J 10 bases, leaving 9 bases between the germline ends. The germline CDR1 and CDR2 sequences are LGHNA and YNFKEQ. The CDR3, as DNA: TGTGCCAGCAGCCAGGGGGGATTAGCTTTCTTT. Translating gives CASSQGGLAFF.

The table lists this clonotype with many counts. In DNA, the CDR3 is TGTGCCACCAGCTCGACAGGTCTCTATCAGCCCCAGCATTTT. Translating it yields CATSSTGLYQPQHF. The chain employs TRBV15 and TRBJ1-5, with D maybe TRBD1 (6 bases). The CDR3 spans 14 residues. V was clipped by 5 bases and J by 5 bases, with 13 bases between them. Germline assignment: CDR1 LNHNV and CDR2 YYDKDF (reference sequence).

The gene calls are TRBV4-3 and TRBJ1-2; 11 positions agree with TRBD1. Germline V lookup: CDR1 LGHNA, CDR2 YSLEER. The CDR3 contains 18 residues. Losses at the gene ends were 0 bases for V and 3 bases for J; bases not matched to a gene: 9. CDR3 sequence (DNA): TGCGCCAGCAGCCAAGATGGACAGGGGGCCAAGTTTTACTATGGCTACACCTTC. Protein product: CASSQDGQGAKFYYGYTF.

The chain has TRBV10-2 and TRBJ2-7; no reliable D call. V dropped 5 bases and J dropped 4 bases, with 12 bases sitting between them. The CDR3 contains 13 residues. The germline V gene encodes CDR1 WSHSY and CDR2 SAAADI. CDR3 region: CASSTDRGYEQYV. In DNA, the CDR3 is TGCGCCAGCAGTACCGATCGTGGTTACGAGCAGTACGTC.

This clonotype was observed many times. V usage is TRBV6-2 or TRBV6-3 and J usage is TRBJ2-7; 7 nucleotides align to TRBD1. The CDR3 is 14 residues long. The J segment lost 2 bases and the V segment lost 5 bases, leaving 6 bases of the junction unmatched. In germline, CDR1 is MNHEY, CDR2 SVGEGT. The CDR3 nucleotides read TGTGCCAGCAGTCGACGGACAGGAACCTACGAGCAGTACGTC. It specifies CASSRRTGTYEQYV.

Many counts were recorded for this clonotype. The chain has TRBV6-6 and TRBJ1-5, with a weak D call TRBD1 (6 bases). From germline, CDR1 is MNHNY and CDR2 SVGAGI (reference sequence). The CDR3 has 16 amino acids. The V end lost 4 bases, the J end lost 4 bases, and 17 bases lay between the germline ends. CDR3 nucleotides: TGTGCCAGCAGTTTATGGGGTGGGGGGCTAAATCAGCCCCAGCATTTT. Translation: CASSLWGGGLNQPQHF.

The table lists this clonotype with a few counts. This chain joins TRBV5-6 and TRBJ1-1; 7 positions agree with TRBD1. V gave up 7 bases and J gave up 4 bases; unmatched junction bases: 1. CDR1 and CDR2 (germline): SGHDT, YYEEEE. This CDR3 is built from 11 residues. The CDR3 bases are TGTGCCAGCCAGGGGGTCACTGAAGCTTTCTTT. It codes for CASQGVTEAFF. The whole variable domain, filled in from reference TRBV5-6 and TRBJ1-1, reads DAGVTQSPTHLIKTRGQQVTLRCSPKSGHDTVSWYQQALGQGPQFIFQYYEEEERQRGNFPDRFSGHQFPNYSSELNVNALLLGDSALYLCASQGVTEAFFGQGTRLTVV.

This clonotype was counted only a few times. The rearrangement joins TRBV6-2 or TRBV6-3 to TRBJ2-2, with 8 bases that match TRBD1. The trim removed 7 bases at V and 0 bases at J, leaving 7 bases unmatched. Germline V CDR1 and CDR2: MNHEY, SVGEGT. The CDR3 extends over 16 amino acids. Here the CDR3 reads CASTSDRAANTGELFF. CDR3 nucleotide sequence: TGTGCCAGCACTTCGGACAGGGCCGCGAACACCGGGGAGCTGTTTTTT.

This clonotype was observed at least ten times. The chain employs TRBV6-5 and TRBJ2-5; 8 positions agree with TRBD2. The CDR3 is 16 residues long. With V trimmed by 0 bases and J by 0 bases, 3 bases remained unmatched. Germline V gene lookup returns CDR1 MNHEY and CDR2 SVGAGI. This chain's CDR3 is CASSYSGGGYQETQYF. CDR3 nucleotide sequence: TGTGCCAGCAGTTACTCGGGCGGGGGGTACCAAGAGACCCAGTACTTC.

The sample holds many counts of this clonotype. The J gene is TRBJ2-2, the V gene TRBV20-1; TRBD2 matches at 11 bases. The CDR3 consists of 16 residues. CDR1 DFQATT and CDR2 SNEGSKA come from the germline V gene (reference sequence). V trimming: 0 bases; J trimming: 5 bases; junction bases outside the gene matches: 5. CDR3 sequence (DNA): TGCAGTGCTAGAGATACGGCTAGCGGGGGGACCGGGGAGCTGTTTTTT. It codes for CSARDTASGGTGELFF.

This clonotype has a handful of counts. The chain recombines TRBV20-1 with TRBJ1-2; weak D call: TRBD1 (5 bases). Trimming took off 5 bases at V and 3 bases at J, with 16 bases between the two ends. Germline loops: CDR1 DFQATT, CDR2 SNEGSKA (reference sequence). This CDR3 has 14 residues. This CDR3 reads CSAPSAGLDYGYTF. DNA of the CDR3: TGCAGTGCTCCCTCGGCAGGGCTAGACTATGGCTACACCTTC.

The table lists this clonotype with many counts. The chain uses TRBV12-3 or TRBV12-4 and TRBJ2-7; the D gene is possibly TRBD1 (6 bases). The CDR3 runs to 15 residues. Trimming took off 3 bases at V and 2 bases at J, with 14 bases between the two ends. CDR3 DNA sequence: TGTGCCAGCAGTTTTCGTCAGGGGTTGACCTACGAGCAGTACTTC. Translation gives CASSFRQGLTYEQYF.

The gene calls are TRBV20-1 and TRBJ2-6; D unresolved. CDR1 and CDR2 (germline): DFQATT, SNEGSKA (reference sequence). The CDR3 consists of 13 residues. Trimming removed 6 bases from V and 2 bases from J, with 8 bases in between. This chain's CDR3 is CSALRPGANVLTF. The CDR3 nucleotides are TGCAGTGCCTTGAGGCCTGGGGCCAACGTCCTGACTTTC.

V usage is TRBV6-2 or TRBV6-3 and J usage is TRBJ1-1; 7 bases line up with TRBD1. The V and J ends lost 5 bases and 8 bases, in that order; junction bases with no gene match: 11. This CDR3 comprises 14 residues. Germline assignment: CDR1 MNHEY and CDR2 SVGEGT. The CDR3 DNA reads as TGTGCCAGCAGTGTGGGACAGCCCGTTCGAGAAGCTTTCTTT. This sequence encodes CASSVGQPVREAFF.

This clonotype was picked up many times. The V and J genes are TRBV15 and TRBJ2-1; D assignment may be TRBD1 or TRBD2 (6 bases each). V lost 0 bases to trimming and J lost 2 bases, with 17 bases between them. This CDR3 is 18 amino acids long. Per germline, CDR1 LNHNV and CDR2 YYDKDF (reference sequence). The CDR3 here is CATSRDRFLGGTYNEQFF. The CDR3 DNA is TGTGCCACCAGCAGAGATCGGTTCCTAGGGGGGACCTACAATGAGCAGTTCTTC.